This T cell receptor beta chain is from a study of beta chain features in type 1 diabetes. This clone was observed a few times. Its specificity is unknown. Sequenced material consisted of expressed TCRB transcripts (all of the isolated RNA was reverse transcribed). Profiled with immunoSEQ multiplex PCR; TCRdb holds only in-frame clones, not every one. The sample shows tens of thousands of clones, approximately 61% of them seen only once. Findings and limits, study-wide: Moderate yet significant TCRB CDR3 shortening was seen in Type 1 diabetes patients in all four CD4+ subsets.

This clonotype was obtained from a man aged 25-40 years with type 1 diabetes. Some clones in this sample may be carry-over from other donors' samples. Sequenced sample: Tregs from blood.

The CDR3: CASSYPGGNTIYF. The CDR3 coding sequence is TGTGCCAGCAGTTACCCGGGGGGAAACACCATATATTTT. The gene calls are TRBV6-5 and TRBJ1-3, with D hard to call. The germline V gene encodes CDR1 MNHEY and CDR2 SVGAGI. V dropped 2 bases and J dropped 4 bases, with 6 bases sitting between them. This CDR3 comprises 13 residues.